This T cell receptor (beta chain) was identified during a study of cytomegalovirus exposure and HLA in healthy donors. Use of 60 Vbeta and 13 Jbeta primers characterized the PCR. Data came from immunoSEQ multiplex PCR; TCRdb stores just in-frame clones and leaves some out. The data hold 160,000 or so clones, with about 80% observed a single time. This CDR3 is 14 amino acids long. The V gene's germline CDR1 is SEHNR and CDR2 FQNEAQ (reference sequence). V gave up 5 bases and J gave up 10 bases; unmatched junction bases: 7. The sequence derives from a man aged 25-45 years in good health and CMV-seronegative. This rearrangement joins TRBV7-9 to TRBJ2-1, with 11 bases fitting TRBD2. The sequenced sample was PBMCs. This chain's CDR3 is CASSPLAGGDEQFF. In DNA, the CDR3 is TGTGCCAGCAGCCCCCTAGCGGGGGGAGACGAGCAGTTCTTC.